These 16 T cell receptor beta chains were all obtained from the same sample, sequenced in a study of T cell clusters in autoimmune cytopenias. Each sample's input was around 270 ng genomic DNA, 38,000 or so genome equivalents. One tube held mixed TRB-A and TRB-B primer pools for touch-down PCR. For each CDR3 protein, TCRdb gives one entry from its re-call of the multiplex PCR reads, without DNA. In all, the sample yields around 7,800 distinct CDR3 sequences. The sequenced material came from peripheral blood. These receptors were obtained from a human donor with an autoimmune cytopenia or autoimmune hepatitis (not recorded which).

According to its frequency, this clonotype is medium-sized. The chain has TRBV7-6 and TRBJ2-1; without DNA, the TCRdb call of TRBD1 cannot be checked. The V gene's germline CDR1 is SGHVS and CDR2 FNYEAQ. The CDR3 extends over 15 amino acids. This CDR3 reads CASRPGGAPYNEQFF.

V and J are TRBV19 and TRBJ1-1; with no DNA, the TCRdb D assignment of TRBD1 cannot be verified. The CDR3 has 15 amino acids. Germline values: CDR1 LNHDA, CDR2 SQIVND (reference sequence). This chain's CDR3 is CASRGQGKENTEAFF. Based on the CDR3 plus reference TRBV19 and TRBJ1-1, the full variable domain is DGGITQSPKYLFRKEGQNVTLSCEQNLNHDAMYWYRQDPGQGLRLIYYSQIVNDFQKGDIAEGYSVSREKKESFPLTVTSAQKNPTAFYLCASRGQGKENTEAFFGQGTRLTVV.

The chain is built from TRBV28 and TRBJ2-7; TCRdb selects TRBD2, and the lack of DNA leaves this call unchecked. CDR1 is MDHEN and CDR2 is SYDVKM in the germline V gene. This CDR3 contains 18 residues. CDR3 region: CASSLRLADPSNSYEQYF.

The CDR3 protein is CASREWQGMRYEQYF. This chain links TRBV5-1 with TRBJ2-7; TCRdb gives TRBD1 as the D gene, but with no DNA this cannot be confirmed. This CDR3 contains 15 residues. Germline V lookup: CDR1 SGHRS, CDR2 YFSETQ.

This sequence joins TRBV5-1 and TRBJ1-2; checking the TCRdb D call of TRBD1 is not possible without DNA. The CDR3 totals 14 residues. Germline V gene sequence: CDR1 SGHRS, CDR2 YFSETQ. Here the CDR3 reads CASSREQGSGGYTF.

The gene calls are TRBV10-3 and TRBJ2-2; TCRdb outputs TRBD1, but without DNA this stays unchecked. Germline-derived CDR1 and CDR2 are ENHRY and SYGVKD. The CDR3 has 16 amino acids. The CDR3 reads CAISESGTGGTGELFF.

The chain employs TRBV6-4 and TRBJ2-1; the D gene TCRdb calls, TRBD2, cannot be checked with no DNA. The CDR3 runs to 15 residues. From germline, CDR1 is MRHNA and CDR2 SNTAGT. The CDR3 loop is CASSGLAGDYNEQFF.

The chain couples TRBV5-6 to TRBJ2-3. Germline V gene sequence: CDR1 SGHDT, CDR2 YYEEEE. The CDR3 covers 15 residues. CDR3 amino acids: CASSLVLAGSDTQYF.

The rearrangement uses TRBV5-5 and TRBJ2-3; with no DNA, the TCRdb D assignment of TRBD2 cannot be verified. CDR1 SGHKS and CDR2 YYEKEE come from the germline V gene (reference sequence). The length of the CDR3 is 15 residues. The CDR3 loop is CASSLVAGRADTQYF.

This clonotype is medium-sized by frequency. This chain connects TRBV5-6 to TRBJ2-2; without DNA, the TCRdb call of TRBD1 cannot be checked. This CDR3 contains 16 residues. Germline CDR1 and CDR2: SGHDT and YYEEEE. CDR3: CASSWGTGEGTGELFF.

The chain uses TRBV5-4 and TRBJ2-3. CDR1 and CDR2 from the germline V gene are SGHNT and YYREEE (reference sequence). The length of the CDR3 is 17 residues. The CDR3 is CASSLVMIGYSTDTQYF.

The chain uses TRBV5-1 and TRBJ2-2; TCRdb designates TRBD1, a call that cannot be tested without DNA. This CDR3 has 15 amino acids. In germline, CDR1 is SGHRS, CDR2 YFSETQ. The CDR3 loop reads CASSLVAGATGELFF.

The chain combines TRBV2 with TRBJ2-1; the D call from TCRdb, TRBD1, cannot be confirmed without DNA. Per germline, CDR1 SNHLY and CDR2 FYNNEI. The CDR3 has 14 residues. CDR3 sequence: CASDRTGGFNEQFF.

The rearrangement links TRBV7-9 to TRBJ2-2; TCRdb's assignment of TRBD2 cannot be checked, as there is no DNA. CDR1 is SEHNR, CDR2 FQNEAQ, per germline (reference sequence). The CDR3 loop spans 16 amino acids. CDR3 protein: CARSLRTSSRPRELFF.

CDR3 amino acids: CASSPRTSGDYNEQFF. The J gene is TRBJ2-1, the V gene TRBV6-4; TCRdb reports TRBD2, a call that lacks DNA to check it against. The germline V gene has CDR1 MRHNA and CDR2 SNTAGT. This CDR3 comprises 16 residues.

The CDR3 loop is CSASGGGDVQETQYF. The V gene is TRBV20-1, the J gene TRBJ2-5; TCRdb reports TRBD1, a call that lacks DNA to check it against. CDR1 and CDR2 (germline): DFQATT, SNEGSKA (reference sequence). The CDR3 runs to 15 residues.